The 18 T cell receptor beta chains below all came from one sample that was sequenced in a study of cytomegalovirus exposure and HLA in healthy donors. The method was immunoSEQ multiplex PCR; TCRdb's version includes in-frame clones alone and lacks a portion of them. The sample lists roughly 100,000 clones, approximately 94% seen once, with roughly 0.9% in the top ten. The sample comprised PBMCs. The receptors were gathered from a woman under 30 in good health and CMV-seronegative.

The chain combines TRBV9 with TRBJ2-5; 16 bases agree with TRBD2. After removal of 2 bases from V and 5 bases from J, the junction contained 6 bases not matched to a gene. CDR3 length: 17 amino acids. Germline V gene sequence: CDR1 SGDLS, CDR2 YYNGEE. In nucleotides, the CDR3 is TGTGCCAGCAGCGTCCCGGGACTAGCGGGAGGGGAGGAGACCCAGTACTTC. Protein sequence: CASSVPGLAGGEETQYF.

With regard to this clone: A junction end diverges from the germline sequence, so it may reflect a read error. The chain's CDR3 is CASSAGDSREQYF. The CDR3 nucleotides are TGTGCCAGTAGTGCAGGGGATTCTCGCGAGCAGTACTTC. The chain uses TRBV25-1 and TRBJ2-7; D perhaps matches TRBD1 (6 bases). Per germline, CDR1 MGHDK and CDR2 SYGVNS. The CDR3 is 13 amino acids.

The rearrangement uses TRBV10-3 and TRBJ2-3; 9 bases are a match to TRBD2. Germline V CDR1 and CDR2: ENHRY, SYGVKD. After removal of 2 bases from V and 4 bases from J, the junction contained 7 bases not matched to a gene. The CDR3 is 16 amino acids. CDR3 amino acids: CAISEPNSGGSDTQYF. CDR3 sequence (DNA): TGTGCCATCAGTGAGCCCAATAGCGGGGGCTCAGATACGCAGTATTTT.

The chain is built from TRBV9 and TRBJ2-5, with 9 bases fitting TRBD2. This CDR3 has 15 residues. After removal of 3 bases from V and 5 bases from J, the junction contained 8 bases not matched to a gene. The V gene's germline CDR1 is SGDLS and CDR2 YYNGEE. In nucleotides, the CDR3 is TGTGCCAGCAGCGCCGGGGCGGGGGGGCTGGAGACCCAGTACTTC. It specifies CASSAGAGGLETQYF.

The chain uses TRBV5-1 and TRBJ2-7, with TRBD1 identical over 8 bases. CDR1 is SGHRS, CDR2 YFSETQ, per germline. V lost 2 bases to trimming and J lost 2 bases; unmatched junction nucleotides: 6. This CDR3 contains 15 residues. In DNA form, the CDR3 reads TGCGCCAGCAGCTTTCCGGACAGGGATGCCTACGAGCAGTACTTC. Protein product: CASSFPDRDAYEQYF.

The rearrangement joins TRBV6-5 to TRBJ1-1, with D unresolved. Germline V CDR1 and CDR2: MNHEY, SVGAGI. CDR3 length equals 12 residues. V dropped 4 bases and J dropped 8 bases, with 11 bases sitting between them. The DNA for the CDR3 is TGTGCCAGCAGTTCACCCCGAGGAGAAGCTTTCTTT. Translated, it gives CASSSPRGEAFF.

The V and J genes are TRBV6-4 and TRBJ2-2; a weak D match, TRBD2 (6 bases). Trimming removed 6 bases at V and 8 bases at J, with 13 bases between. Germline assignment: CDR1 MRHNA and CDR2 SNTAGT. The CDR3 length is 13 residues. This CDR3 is CASSDGTPGELFF. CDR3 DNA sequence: TGTGCCAGCAGCGACGGGACTCCGGGGGAGCTGTTTTTT.

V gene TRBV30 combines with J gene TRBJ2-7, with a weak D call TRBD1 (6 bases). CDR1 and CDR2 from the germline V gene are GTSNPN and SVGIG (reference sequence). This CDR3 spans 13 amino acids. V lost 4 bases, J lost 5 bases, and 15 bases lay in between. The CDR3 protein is CAWTEGHLNEQYF. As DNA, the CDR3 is TGTGCCTGGACCGAGGGACACTTGAACGAGCAGTACTTC.

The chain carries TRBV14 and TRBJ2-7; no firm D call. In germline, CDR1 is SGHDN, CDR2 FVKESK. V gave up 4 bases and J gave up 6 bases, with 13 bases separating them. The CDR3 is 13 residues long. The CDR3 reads CASSPGPSGEQYF. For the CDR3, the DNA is TGTGCCAGCAGCCCTGGTCCCTCGGGCGAGCAGTACTTC.

The CDR3 loop reads CASSPPPGQSGYTF. CDR3 DNA sequence: TGTGCCAGCTCACCACCGCCTGGGCAGAGTGGCTACACCTTC. The chain recombines TRBV18 with TRBJ1-2; no firm D call. This CDR3 has 14 amino acids. Germline CDR1 is KGHSH and CDR2 is LQKENI. Trimming took 0 bases from V and 7 from J, leaving 12 bases between them.

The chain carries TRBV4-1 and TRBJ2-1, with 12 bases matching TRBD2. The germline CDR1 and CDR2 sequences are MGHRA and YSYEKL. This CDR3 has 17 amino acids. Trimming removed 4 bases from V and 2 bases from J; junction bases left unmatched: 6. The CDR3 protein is CASSLEGLAGPYNEQFF. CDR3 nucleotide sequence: TGCGCCAGCAGCCTGGAGGGACTAGCGGGCCCCTACAATGAGCAGTTCTTC.

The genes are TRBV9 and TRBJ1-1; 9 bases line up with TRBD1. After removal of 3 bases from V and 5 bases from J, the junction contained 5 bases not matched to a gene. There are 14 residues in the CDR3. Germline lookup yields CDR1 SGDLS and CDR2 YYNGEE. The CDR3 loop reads CASSGGQGETEAFF. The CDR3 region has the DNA TGTGCCAGCAGCGGGGGACAGGGAGAAACTGAAGCTTTCTTT.

The CDR3 DNA reads TGTGCCATCACCATAACGGGGGGACACACCGGGGAGCTGTTTTTT. Translated: CAITITGGHTGELFF. This rearrangement joins TRBV10-3 to TRBJ2-2, with 7 bases that match TRBD2. The CDR3 length is 15 residues. The ends lost 7 bases at V and 3 bases at J; junction bases unmatched: 8. The germline V gene encodes CDR1 ENHRY and CDR2 SYGVKD.

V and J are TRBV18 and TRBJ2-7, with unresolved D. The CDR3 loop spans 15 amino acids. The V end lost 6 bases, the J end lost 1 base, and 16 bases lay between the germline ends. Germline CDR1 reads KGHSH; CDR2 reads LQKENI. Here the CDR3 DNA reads TGTGCCAGCTCGCCTAACCTTGATAGTTCCTACGAGCAGTACTTC. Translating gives CASSPNLDSSYEQYF.

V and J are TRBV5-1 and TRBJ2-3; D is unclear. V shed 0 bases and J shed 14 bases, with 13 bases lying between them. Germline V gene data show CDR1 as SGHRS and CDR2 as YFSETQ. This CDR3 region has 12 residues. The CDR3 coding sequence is TGCGCCAGCAGCTTGGAGGAGACCCCAGTGTATTTT. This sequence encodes CASSLEETPVYF.

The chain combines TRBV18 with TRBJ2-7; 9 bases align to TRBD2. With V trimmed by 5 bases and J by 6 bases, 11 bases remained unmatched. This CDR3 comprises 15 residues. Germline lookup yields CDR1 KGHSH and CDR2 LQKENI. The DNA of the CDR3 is TGTGCCAGCTCAGAGTTTAGCGGGAGAGAGTCCGAGCAGTACTTC. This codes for CASSEFSGRESEQYF.

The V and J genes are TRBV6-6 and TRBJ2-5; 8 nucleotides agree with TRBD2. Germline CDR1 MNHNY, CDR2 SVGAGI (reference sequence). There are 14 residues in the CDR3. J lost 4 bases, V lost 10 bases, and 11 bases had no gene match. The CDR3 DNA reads TGTGCCATCTCAGGCCAGGCGGGGGGAGAGACCCAGTACTTC. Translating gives CAISGQAGGETQYF.

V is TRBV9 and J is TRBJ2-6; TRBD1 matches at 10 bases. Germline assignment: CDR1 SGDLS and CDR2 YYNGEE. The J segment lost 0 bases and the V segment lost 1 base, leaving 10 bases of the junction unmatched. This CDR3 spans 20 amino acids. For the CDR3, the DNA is TGTGCCAGCAGCGTACGGCCCACGGGACAGGGGAGCTCTGGGGCCAACGTCCTGACTTTC. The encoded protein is CASSVRPTGQGSSGANVLTF.